These 14 T cell receptor beta chains were all obtained from the same sample, sequenced in a study of T cells in Graves' hyperthyroidism and ophthalmopathy. RNA transcripts were the template for amplifying TCR beta CDR3 regions. Researchers ran a first-round RT-PCR on the TCR CDR3 using the HTBI primer set. TCRdb passed the multiplex PCR reads through MiXCR, listing each CDR3 protein once. The sample holds roughly 330,000 distinct CDR3 sequences; roughly 17% are singletons and the top ten take 33%. Sequenced material: blood. The receptors stem from a man aged 25 to 45 with Graves' hyperthyroidism.

This clonotype was observed a handful of times. The J gene is TRBJ2-1, the V gene TRBV19, with 7 bases aligning to TRBD2. Germline V gene sequence: CDR1 LNHDA, CDR2 SQIVND (reference sequence). Losses at the gene ends were 5 bases for V and 8 bases for J; bases not matched to a gene: 6. CDR3 size: 13 residues. The CDR3 here is CASSLREGDEQFF. DNA for the CDR3: TGTGCCAGTAGTCTGAGGGAGGGCGATGAGCAGTTCTTC.

In its sample, this clonotype was seen many times. J is TRBJ2-3 and V is TRBV6-1, with a possible D match to TRBD2 (5 bases). V lost 2 bases and J 10 bases, leaving 19 bases between the germline ends. Germline CDR1 MNHNS, CDR2 SASEGT. This CDR3 comprises 15 residues. The CDR3 coding sequence is TGTGCCAGCAGTGAACGGGGTGATTTTCGGGTGGCGCAGTATTTT. Translation gives CASSERGDFRVAQYF.

The rearrangement uses TRBV9 and TRBJ2-7, with D perhaps matching TRBD1 (6 bases). Germline values: CDR1 SGDLS, CDR2 YYNGEE. The CDR3 is 16 amino acids. V was trimmed by 0 bases and J by 2 bases, leaving 15 bases between them. The chain's CDR3 is CASSVGGQGVTYEQYF. CDR3 sequence (DNA): TGTGCCAGCAGCGTAGGGGGGCAGGGAGTCACCTACGAGCAGTACTTC.

In its sample, this clonotype was seen many times. The chain recombines TRBV28 with TRBJ2-5, with TRBD2 as a possible D gene (6 bases). V was shortened by 3 bases and J by 1 base, with 21 bases between the two germline ends. From germline, CDR1 is MDHEN and CDR2 SYDVKM. The CDR3 has 18 amino acids. CDR3 sequence (DNA): TGTGCCAGCAGTTTTCCGTACCGGGAGAGACGACCCCAAGAGACCCAGTACTTC. It yields the protein CASSFPYRERRPQETQYF.

As DNA, the CDR3 is TGTGCCACCAGTGATAGCGGGAGGGACACCGGGGAGCTGTTTTTT. It codes for CATSDSGRDTGELFF. The V call is TRBV24-1, the J call TRBJ2-2, with 10 bases that match TRBD2. This CDR3 has 15 amino acids. Germline V gene sequence: CDR1 KGHDR, CDR2 SFDVKD. Trimming at V came to 3 bases and at J to 3 bases, leaving 0 bases not matched to a gene.

This clonotype has a count of ten or more. V gene TRBV3-1 combines with J gene TRBJ2-7, with D unclear. This CDR3 contains 13 residues. V was trimmed by 0 bases and J by 7 bases, leaving 10 bases between them. Per germline, CDR1 LGHDT and CDR2 YNNKEL (reference sequence). CDR3 DNA: TGTGCCAGCAGCCAAGATAGTCAAGGGGAGCAGTACTTC. This sequence encodes CASSQDSQGEQYF.

V gene TRBV9 combines with J gene TRBJ2-3; D is ambiguous. The CDR3 consists of 14 residues. V lost 1 base, J lost 1 base, and 7 bases lay in between. Germline CDR1 SGDLS, CDR2 YYNGEE. Written as DNA, the CDR3 is TGTGCCAGCAGCGTATTTTCCGGCACAGATACGCAGTATTTT. Residues: CASSVFSGTDTQYF.

V gene TRBV2 combines with J gene TRBJ1-4, with D hard to call. There are 16 residues in the CDR3. With 10 bases removed from V and 0 bases from J, the gap between germline ends came to 18 bases. The V gene's germline CDR1 is SNHLY and CDR2 FYNNEI. In DNA, the CDR3 is TGTGCCACCCTGCCTCGGGCACCTGCAACTAATGAAAAACTGTTTTTT. Translation gives CATLPRAPATNEKLFF. Combining the CDR3 with reference TRBV2 and TRBJ1-4 gives the whole variable domain EPEVTQTPSHQVTQMGQEVILRCVPISNHLYFYWYRQILGQKVEFLVSFYNNEISEKSEIFDDQFSVERPDGSNFTLKIRSTKLEDSAMYFCATLPRAPATNEKLFFGSGTQLSVL.

The rearrangement uses TRBV27 and TRBJ2-5, with 7 bases fitting TRBD1. In germline, CDR1 is MNHEY, CDR2 SMNVEV (reference sequence). With V trimmed by 8 bases and J by 0 bases, 12 bases remained unmatched. This CDR3 has 16 amino acids. CDR3 DNA sequence: TGTGCCAGCCTCCCGTGGTCAGGGACAGACCAAGAGACCCAGTACTTC. Translated: CASLPWSGTDQETQYF.

There are a few counts of this clonotype. V and J are TRBV5-1 and TRBJ2-1; possibly TRBD2 for D (5 bases). The V end was cut by 3 bases, the J end by 1 base, with 14 bases between. The germline CDR1 and CDR2 sequences are SGHRS and YFSETQ. The CDR3 covers 16 residues. The CDR3 DNA reads as TGCGCCAGCAGCTCTATGAGCGGCCTTTCCTACAATGAGCAGTTCTTC. Residues: CASSSMSGLSYNEQFF.

This clonotype was counted between two and nine times. The rearrangement links TRBV6-1 to TRBJ1-1; no clear D. The V end was cut by 5 bases, the J end by 0 bases, with 10 bases between. This CDR3 is built from 14 residues. The germline V gene encodes CDR1 MNHNS and CDR2 SASEGT. This CDR3 is CASSKQMMNTEAFF. The DNA for the CDR3 is TGTGCCAGCAGTAAACAGATGATGAACACTGAAGCTTTCTTT.

J is TRBJ2-4 and V is TRBV11-2; tentatively, D is TRBD1 (5 bases). Deletions cut 1 base from V and 10 bases from J, with 11 bases between. CDR1 and CDR2 (germline): SGHAT, FQNNGV. The CDR3 has 13 amino acids. The chain's CDR3 is CASSLVDSTIQYF. Here the CDR3 DNA reads TGTGCCAGCAGCTTAGTCGACAGCACTATTCAGTACTTC.

The sample holds many counts of this clonotype. This chain joins TRBV2 and TRBJ2-1; D possibly corresponds to TRBD1 (5 bases). Germline CDR1 reads SNHLY; CDR2 reads FYNNEI. The V and J ends lost 8 bases and 6 bases respectively, with 20 bases between them. The CDR3 is 15 residues long. Written as DNA, the CDR3 is TGTGCCAGCGCGCGGACACTACCCCGGGTCAATGAGCAGTTCTTC. It yields the protein CASARTLPRVNEQFF.

This clonotype has ten or more counts. CDR3 loop: CASSPILGADTQYF. The DNA for the CDR3 is TGTGCCAGCAGCCCCATTCTGGGAGCAGATACGCAGTATTTT. The gene calls are TRBV7-2 and TRBJ2-3; D is possibly TRBD2 (5 bases). V was shortened by 5 bases and J by 4 bases, with 13 bases between the two germline ends. Germline V gene data show CDR1 as SGHTA and CDR2 as FQGNSA. The CDR3 has 14 residues. Using reference TRBV7-2 and TRBJ2-3 for the parts outside the CDR3, the full variable domain is GAGVSQSPSNKVTEKGKDVELRCDPISGHTALYWYRQSLGQGLEFLIYFQGNSAPDKSGLPSDRFSAERTGGSVSTLTIQRTQQEDSAVYLCASSPILGADTQYFGPGTRLTVL.